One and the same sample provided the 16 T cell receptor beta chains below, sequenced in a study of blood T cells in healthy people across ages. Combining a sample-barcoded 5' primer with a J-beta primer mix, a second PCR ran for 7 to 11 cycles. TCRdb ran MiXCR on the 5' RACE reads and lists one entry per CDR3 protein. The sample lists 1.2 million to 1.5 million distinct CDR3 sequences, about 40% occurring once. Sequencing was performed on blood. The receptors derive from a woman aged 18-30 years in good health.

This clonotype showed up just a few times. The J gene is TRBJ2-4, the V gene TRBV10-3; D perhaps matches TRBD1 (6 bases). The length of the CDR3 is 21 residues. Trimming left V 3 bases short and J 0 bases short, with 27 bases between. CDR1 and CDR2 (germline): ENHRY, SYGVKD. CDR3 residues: CAISELNRERISTKAKNIQYF. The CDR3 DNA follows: TGTGCCATCAGTGAACTTAACAGGGAACGTATTTCCACGAAAGCCAAAAACATTCAGTACTTC.

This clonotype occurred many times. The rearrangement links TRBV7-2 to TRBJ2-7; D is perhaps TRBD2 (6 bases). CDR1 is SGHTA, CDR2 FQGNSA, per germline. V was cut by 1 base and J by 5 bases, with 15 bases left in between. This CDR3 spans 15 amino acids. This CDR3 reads CASSLVLRDEHEQYF. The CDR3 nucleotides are TGTGCCAGCAGCTTAGTTTTGCGGGATGAGCACGAGCAGTACTTC.

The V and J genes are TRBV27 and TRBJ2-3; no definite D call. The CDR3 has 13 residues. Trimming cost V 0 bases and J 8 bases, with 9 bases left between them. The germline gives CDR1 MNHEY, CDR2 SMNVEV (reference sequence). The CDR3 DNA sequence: TGTGCCAGCAGTTTATCGAATAGGGTTACGCAGTATTTT. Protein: CASSLSNRVTQYF.

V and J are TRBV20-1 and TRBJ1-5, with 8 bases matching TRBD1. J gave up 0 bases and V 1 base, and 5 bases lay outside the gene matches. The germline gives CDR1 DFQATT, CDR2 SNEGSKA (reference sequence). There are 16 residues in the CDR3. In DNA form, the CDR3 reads TGCAGTGCTAGAGGTGACAGGGGATATAGCAATCAGCCCCAGCATTTT. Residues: CSARGDRGYSNQPQHF.

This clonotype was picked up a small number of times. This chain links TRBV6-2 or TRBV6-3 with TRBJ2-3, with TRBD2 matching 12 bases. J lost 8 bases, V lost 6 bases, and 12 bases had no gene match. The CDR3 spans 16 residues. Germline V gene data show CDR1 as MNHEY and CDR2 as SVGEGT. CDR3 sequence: CASSQGLAGPFGTQYF. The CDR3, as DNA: TGTGCCAGCAGCCAAGGACTAGCGGGACCCTTTGGTACGCAGTATTTT.

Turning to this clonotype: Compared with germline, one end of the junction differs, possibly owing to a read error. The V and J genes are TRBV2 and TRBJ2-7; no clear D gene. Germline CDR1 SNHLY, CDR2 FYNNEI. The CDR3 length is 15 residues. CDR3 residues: CAGSEALVEPYEQYF. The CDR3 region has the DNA TGTGCCGGCAGTGAAGCGCTTGTCGAGCCCTACGAGCAGTACTTC.

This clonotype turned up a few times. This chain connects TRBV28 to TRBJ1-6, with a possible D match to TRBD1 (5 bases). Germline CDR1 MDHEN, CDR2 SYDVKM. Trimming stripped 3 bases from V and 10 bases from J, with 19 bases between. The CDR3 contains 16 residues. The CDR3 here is CASSFWQGASGSPLHF. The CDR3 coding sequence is TGTGCCAGCAGTTTTTGGCAGGGTGCTTCTGGCTCACCCCTCCACTTT.

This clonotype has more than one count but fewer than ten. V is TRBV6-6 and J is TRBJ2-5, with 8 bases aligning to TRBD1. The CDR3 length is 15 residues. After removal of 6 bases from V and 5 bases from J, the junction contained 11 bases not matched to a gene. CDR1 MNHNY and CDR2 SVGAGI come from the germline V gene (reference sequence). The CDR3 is CASRFTQGAYETQYF. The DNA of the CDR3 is TGTGCCAGCAGATTTACCCAGGGGGCGTACGAGACCCAGTACTTC.

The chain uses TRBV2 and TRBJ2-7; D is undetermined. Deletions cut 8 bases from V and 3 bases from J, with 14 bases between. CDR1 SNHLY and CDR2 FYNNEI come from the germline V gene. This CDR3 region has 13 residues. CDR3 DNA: TGTGCCAGCCGATGGGATTTAATCTACGAGCAGTACTTC. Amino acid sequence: CASRWDLIYEQYF.

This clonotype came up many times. CDR3 sequence (DNA): TGCAGCGTCGGGGACACATCAAGCTACGAGCAGTACTTC. Translated: CSVGDTSSYEQYF. The V gene is TRBV29-1, the J gene TRBJ2-7, with D possibly matching TRBD1 (6 bases). The CDR3 totals 13 residues. Germline V gene sequence: CDR1 SQVTM, CDR2 ANQGSEA. V lost 6 bases and J 3 bases, leaving 15 bases between the germline ends.

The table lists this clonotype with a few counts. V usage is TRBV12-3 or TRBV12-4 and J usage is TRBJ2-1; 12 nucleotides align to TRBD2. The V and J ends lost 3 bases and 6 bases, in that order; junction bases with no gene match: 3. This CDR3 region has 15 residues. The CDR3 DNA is TGTGCCAGCAGTTTGCTAGCGGGAGGGAGCAATGAGCAGTTCTTC. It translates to CASSLLAGGSNEQFF.

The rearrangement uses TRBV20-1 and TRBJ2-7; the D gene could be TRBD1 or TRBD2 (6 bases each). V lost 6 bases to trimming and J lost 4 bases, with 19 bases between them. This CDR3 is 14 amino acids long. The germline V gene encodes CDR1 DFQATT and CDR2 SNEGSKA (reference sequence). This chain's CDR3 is CSALLGGGIYEQYF. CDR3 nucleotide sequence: TGCAGTGCCCTCCTGGGGGGCGGGATTTACGAGCAGTACTTC.

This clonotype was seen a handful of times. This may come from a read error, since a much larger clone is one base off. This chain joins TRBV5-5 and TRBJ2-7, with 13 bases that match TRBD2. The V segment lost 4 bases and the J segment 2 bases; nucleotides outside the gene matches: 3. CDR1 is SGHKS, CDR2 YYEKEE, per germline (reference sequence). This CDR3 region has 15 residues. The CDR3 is CASSTGTSGTYEQYF. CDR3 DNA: TGTGCCAGCAGCACCGGGACTAGCGGGACCTACGAGCAGTACTTC.

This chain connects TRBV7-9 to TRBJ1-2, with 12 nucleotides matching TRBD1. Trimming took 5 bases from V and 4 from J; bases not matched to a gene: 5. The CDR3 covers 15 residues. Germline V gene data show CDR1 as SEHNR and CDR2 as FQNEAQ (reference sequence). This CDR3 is CASSVQGQGAYGYTF. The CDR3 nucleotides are TGTGCCAGCAGCGTACAGGGACAGGGGGCCTATGGCTACACCTTC. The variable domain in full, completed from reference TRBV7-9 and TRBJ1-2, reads DTGVSQNPRHKITKRGQNVTFRCDPISEHNRLYWYRQTLGQGPEFLTYFQNEAQLEKSRLLSDRFSAERPKGSFSTLEIQRTEQGDSAMYLCASSVQGQGAYGYTFGSGTRLTVV.

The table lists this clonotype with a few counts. This chain's CDR3 is CASSLGRQGPNYEQYF. CDR3 sequence (DNA): TGTGCCAGCAGCCTGGGGCGGCAGGGACCTAACTACGAGCAGTACTTC. The chain uses TRBV7-9 and TRBJ2-7, with D perhaps TRBD1 or TRBD2 (5 bases each). The germline V gene encodes CDR1 SEHNR and CDR2 FQNEAQ (reference sequence). The V end lost 5 bases, the J end lost 3 bases, and 20 bases lay between the germline ends. The CDR3 is made up of 16 amino acids.

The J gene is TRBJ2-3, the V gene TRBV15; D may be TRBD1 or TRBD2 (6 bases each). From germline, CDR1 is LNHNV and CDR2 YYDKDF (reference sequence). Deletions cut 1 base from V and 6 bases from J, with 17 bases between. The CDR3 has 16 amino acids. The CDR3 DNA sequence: TGTGCCACCAGCAGAGTCCTTATTGGGGGGCCTGATACGCAGTATTTT. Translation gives CATSRVLIGGPDTQYF.